Described below is a single T cell receptor (beta chain) sequence and its context. No antigen is known for it. Donors counted as nominally healthy when sampled, yet unrecorded immune exposures were likely. Germline-derived CDR1 and CDR2 are MNHEY and SVGAGI. V gave up 4 bases and J gave up 3 bases, with 6 bases separating them. CDR3 length: 12 residues. The data belong to a study of cytomegalovirus exposure and HLA in healthy donors. Study-level background: An early data release held some 85 million unique TCRs from HLA-typed donors. Study observations and caveats: A later analysis found common viral pathogens apparently linked to several of the most significant clusters. Across all donors, roughly uniform sequencing depth was an assumption of the presence/absence analyses.

The PCR had 60 Vbeta and 13 Jbeta primers. Profiled with immunoSEQ multiplex PCR; TCRdb holds only in-frame clones, not every one. The data hold 100,000 to 150,000 clones, with roughly 80% observed a single time. The sequence derives from a woman in her fifties or sixties in good health and CMV-seronegative. The V gene is TRBV6-5, the J gene TRBJ1-2, with D perhaps TRBD1 (6 bases). Sequenced: PBMCs. This chain's CDR3 is CASSWTDYGYTF. CDR3 DNA: TGTGCCAGCAGTTGGACAGACTATGGCTACACCTTC.